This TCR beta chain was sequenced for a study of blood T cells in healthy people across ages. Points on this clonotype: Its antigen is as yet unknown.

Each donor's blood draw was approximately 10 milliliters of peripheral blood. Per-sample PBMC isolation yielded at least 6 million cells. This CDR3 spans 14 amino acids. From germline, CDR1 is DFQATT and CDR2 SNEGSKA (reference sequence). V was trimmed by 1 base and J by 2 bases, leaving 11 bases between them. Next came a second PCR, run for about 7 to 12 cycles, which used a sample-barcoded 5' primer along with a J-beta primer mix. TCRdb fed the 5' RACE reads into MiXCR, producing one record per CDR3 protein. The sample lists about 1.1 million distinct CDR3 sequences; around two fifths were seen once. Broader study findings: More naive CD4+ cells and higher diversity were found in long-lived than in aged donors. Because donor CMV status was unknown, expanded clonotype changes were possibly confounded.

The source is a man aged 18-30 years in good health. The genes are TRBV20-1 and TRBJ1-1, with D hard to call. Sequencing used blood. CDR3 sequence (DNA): TGCAGTGCTAGAGCCGGCGGCCCAAACACTGAAGCTTTCTTT. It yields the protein CSARAGGPNTEAFF.